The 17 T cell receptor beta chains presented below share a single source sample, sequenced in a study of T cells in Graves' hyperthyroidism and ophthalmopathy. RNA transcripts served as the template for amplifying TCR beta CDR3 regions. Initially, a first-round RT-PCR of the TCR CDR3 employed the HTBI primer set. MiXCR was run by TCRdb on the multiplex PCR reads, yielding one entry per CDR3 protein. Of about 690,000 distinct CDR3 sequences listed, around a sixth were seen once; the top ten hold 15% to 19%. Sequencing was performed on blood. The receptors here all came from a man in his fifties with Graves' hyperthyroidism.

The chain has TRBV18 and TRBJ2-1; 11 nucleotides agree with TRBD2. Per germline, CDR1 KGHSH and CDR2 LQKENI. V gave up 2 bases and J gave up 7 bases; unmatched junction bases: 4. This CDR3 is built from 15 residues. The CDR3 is CASSPTGTSGNEQFF. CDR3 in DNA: TGTGCCAGCTCACCAACGGGGACTAGCGGAAATGAGCAGTTCTTC.

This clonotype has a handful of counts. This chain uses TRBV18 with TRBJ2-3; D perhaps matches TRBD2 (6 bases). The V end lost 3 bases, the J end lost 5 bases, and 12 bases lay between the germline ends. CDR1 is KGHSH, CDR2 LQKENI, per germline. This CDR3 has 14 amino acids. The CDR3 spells CASSPGTPKDTQYF. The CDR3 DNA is TGTGCCAGCTCACCCGGGACTCCGAAAGATACGCAGTATTTT.

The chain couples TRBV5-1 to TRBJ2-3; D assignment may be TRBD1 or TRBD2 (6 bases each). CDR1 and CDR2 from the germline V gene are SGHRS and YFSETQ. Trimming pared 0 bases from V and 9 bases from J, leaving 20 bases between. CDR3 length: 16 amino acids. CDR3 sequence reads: CASSLVEGVEYWTQYF. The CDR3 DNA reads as TGCGCCAGCAGCTTGGTGGAGGGGGTGGAATATTGGACGCAGTATTTT.

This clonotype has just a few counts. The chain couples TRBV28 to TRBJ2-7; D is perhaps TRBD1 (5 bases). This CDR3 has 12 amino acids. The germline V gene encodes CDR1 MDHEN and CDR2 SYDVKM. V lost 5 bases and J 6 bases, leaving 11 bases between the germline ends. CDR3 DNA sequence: TGTGCCAGCAGTCAGGGTCGGAGCGAGCAGTACTTC. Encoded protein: CASSQGRSEQYF.

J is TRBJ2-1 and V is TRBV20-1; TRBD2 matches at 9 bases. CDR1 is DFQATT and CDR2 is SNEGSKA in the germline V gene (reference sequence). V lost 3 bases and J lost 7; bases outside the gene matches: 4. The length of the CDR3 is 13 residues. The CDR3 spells CSARREGPNEQFF. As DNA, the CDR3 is TGCAGTGCTAGGCGGGAGGGCCCAAATGAGCAGTTCTTC.

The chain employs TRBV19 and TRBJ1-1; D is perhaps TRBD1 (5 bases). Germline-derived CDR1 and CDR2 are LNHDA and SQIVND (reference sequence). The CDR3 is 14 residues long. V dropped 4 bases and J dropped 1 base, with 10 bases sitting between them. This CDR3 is CASSNQGANTEAFF. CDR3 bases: TGTGCCAGTAGTAACCAGGGCGCGAACACTGAAGCTTTCTTT. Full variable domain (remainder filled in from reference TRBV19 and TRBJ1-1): DGGITQSPKYLFRKEGQNVTLSCEQNLNHDAMYWYRQDPGQGLRLIYYSQIVNDFQKGDIAEGYSVSREKKESFPLTVTSAQKNPTAFYLCASSNQGANTEAFFGQGTRLTVV.

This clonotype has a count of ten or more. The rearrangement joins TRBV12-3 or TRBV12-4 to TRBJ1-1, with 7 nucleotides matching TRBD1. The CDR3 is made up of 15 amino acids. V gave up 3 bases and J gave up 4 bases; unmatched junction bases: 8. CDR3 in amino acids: CASSFAGGLFTEAFF. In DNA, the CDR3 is TGTGCCAGCAGTTTTGCAGGGGGTCTGTTCACTGAAGCTTTCTTT.

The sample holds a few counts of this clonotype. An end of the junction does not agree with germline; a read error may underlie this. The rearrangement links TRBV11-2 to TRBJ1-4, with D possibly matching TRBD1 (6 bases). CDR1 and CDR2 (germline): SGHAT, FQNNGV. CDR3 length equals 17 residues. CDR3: CASSLDSPRGQWEKLSF. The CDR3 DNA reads TGTGCCAGCAGCTTAGATAGCCCCCGGGGGCAATGGGAAAAACTGTCTTTT.

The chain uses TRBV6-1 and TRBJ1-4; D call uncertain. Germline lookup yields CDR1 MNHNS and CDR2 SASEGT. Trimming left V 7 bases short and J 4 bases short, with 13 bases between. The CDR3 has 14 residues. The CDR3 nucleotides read TGTGCCAGCACCTCGGCAAATCGTAATGAAAAACTGTTTTTT. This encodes CASTSANRNEKLFF.

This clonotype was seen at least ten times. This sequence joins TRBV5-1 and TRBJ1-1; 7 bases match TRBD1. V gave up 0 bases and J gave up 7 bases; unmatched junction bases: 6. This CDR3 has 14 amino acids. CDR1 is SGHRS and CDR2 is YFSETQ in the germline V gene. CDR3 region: CASSLGGQINEAFF. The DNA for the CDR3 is TGCGCCAGCAGCTTGGGGGGACAGATTAATGAAGCTTTCTTT.

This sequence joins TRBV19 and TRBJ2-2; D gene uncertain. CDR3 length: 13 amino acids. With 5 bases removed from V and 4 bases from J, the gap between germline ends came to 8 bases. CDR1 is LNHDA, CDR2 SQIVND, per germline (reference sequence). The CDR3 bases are TGTGCCAGTAGTTACGTTACCACCGGGGAGCTGTTTTTT. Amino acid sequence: CASSYVTTGELFF.

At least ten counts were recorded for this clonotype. The CDR3 loop is CAWSLLAGRYEQYF. The CDR3 DNA reads TGTGCCTGGAGTTTACTAGCGGGGCGGTACGAGCAGTACTTC. This chain links TRBV30 with TRBJ2-7, with TRBD2 matching over 10 bases. Trimming at V came to 2 bases and at J to 4 bases, leaving 5 bases not matched to a gene. The length of the CDR3 is 14 residues. Per the germline V gene, CDR1 is GTSNPN and CDR2 is SVGIG (reference sequence).

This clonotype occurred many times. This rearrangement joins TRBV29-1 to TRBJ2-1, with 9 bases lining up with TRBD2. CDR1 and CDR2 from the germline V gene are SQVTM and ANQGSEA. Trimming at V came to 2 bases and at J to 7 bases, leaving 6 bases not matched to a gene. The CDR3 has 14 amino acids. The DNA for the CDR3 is TGCAGCGTTGAAAATGGAGCGGGAGGAAATGAGCAGTTCTTC. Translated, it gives CSVENGAGGNEQFF.

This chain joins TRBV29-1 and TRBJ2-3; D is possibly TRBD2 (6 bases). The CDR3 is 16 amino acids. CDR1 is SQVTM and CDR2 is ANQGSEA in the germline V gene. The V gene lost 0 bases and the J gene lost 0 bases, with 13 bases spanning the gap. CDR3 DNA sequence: TGCAGCGTTGAAGATCCCGATAGCGGAAGCACAGATACGCAGTATTTT. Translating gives CSVEDPDSGSTDTQYF.

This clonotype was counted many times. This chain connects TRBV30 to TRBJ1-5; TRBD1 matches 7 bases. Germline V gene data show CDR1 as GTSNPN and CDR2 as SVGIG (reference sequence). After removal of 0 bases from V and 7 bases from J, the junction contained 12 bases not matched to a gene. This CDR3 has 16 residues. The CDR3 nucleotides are TGTGCCTGGAGTGTAACCAGTTCAGGGGGAGGCCAGCCCCAGCATTTT. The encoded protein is CAWSVTSSGGGQPQHF. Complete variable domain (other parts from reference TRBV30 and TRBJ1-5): SQTIHQWPATLVQPVGSPLSLECTVEGTSNPNLYWYRQAAGRGLQLLFYSVGIGQISSEVPQNLSASRPQDRQFILSSKKLLLSDSGFYLCAWSVTSSGGGQPQHFGDGTRLSIL.

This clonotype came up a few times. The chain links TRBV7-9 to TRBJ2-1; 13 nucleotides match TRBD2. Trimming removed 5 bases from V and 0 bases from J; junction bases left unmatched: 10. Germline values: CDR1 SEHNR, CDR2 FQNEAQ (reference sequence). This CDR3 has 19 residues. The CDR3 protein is CASSTTSGRLMNSYNEQFF. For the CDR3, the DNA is TGTGCCAGCAGCACGACTAGCGGGAGGCTAATGAACTCCTACAATGAGCAGTTCTTC. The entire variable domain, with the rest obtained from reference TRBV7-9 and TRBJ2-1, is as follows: DTGVSQNPRHKITKRGQNVTFRCDPISEHNRLYWYRQTLGQGPEFLTYFQNEAQLEKSRLLSDRFSAERPKGSFSTLEIQRTEQGDSAMYLCASSTTSGRLMNSYNEQFFGPGTRLTVL.

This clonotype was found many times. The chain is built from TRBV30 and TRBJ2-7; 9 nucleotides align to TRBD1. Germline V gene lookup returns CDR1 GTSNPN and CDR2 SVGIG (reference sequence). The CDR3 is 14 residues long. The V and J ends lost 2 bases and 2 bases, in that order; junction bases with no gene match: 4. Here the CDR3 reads CAWSLGQGTYEQYF. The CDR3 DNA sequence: TGTGCCTGGAGTTTGGGACAGGGAACCTACGAGCAGTACTTC.